A single sample gave rise to the 22 T cell receptor beta chains below, sequenced in a study of regulatory T cells in long-lasting Graves disease. Regarding time point: newly diagnosed GD, antithyroid drugs for less than 3 months. Scientists built the TCR library using RNA that was extracted from PBMCs. According to the study, TCR beta libraries were built with iRepertoire HTBI primers and CDR3-region Arm-PCR. Each CDR3 protein is one row after TCRdb ran MiXCR on the multiplex PCR reads. The repertoire has more than 450,000 distinct CDR3 sequences, 15% to 20% of them found once; the top ten carry over 9%. The same data also went into a second study, on T cells in Graves' hyperthyroidism and ophthalmopathy.

The source material was peripheral blood mononuclear cells (PBMCs), sampled at new diagnosis, from a patient treated with antithyroid drugs. The receptor set was obtained from a man aged 35 to 55 with Graves disease.

The chain joins TRBV18 to TRBJ2-5, with D possibly matching TRBD2 (5 bases). V lost 1 base and J lost 4, with 16 bases in between. The V gene's germline CDR1 is KGHSH and CDR2 LQKENI. The CDR3 covers 16 residues. This CDR3 reads CASSPLRGLGVETQYF. The CDR3 DNA sequence: TGTGCCAGCTCACCACTTCGGGGTCTCGGGGTAGAGACCCAGTACTTC.

The chain carries TRBV27 and TRBJ2-6; D is ambiguous. Germline assignment: CDR1 MNHEY and CDR2 SMNVEV (reference sequence). The CDR3 spans 15 residues. V was pared by 6 bases and J by 4 bases, with 13 bases between. The CDR3 coding sequence is TGTGCCAGCAGGCACGGTTCGTTGGGGGCCAACGTCCTGACTTTC. This sequence encodes CASRHGSLGANVLTF.

This clonotype was detected many times. The chain couples TRBV11-2 to TRBJ1-2; D not certain. Germline-derived CDR1 and CDR2 are SGHAT and FQNNGV. CDR3 length: 14 amino acids. V was shortened by 4 bases and J by 5 bases, with 14 bases between the two germline ends. The CDR3 loop reads CASSYPEQSYGYTF. The CDR3 DNA reads TGTGCCAGCAGCTATCCGGAACAGAGTTATGGCTACACCTTC.

This clonotype was recorded at least ten times. The chain recombines TRBV20-1 with TRBJ2-1; TRBD2 aligns across 7 bases. V was pared by 6 bases and J by 4 bases, with 18 bases of the junction left unmatched. The CDR3 loop spans 17 amino acids. The V gene's germline CDR1 is DFQATT and CDR2 SNEGSKA (reference sequence). The CDR3 is CSAGSWAGTNNYNEQFF. CDR3 sequence (DNA): TGCAGTGCCGGGTCGTGGGCCGGGACTAACAATTACAATGAGCAGTTCTTC.

This clonotype occurred many times. The chain is built from TRBV19 and TRBJ1-1, with D unclear. Trimming pared 3 bases from V and 0 bases from J, leaving 14 bases between. This CDR3 has 16 amino acids. Germline CDR1 is LNHDA and CDR2 is SQIVND (reference sequence). The CDR3 is CASSISKTLMNTEAFF. DNA of the CDR3: TGTGCCAGTAGTATTTCGAAAACCCTAATGAACACTGAAGCTTTCTTT.

This clonotype has ten or more counts. The V call is TRBV5-1, the J call TRBJ2-3; 7 bases map to TRBD2. J was trimmed by 4 bases and V by 4 bases; bases with no gene match: 6. Germline V gives CDR1 SGHRS, CDR2 YFSETQ. The CDR3 runs 14 residues. CDR3 nucleotide sequence: TGCGCCAGCAGCCAAGGACTAGGGCCAGATACGCAGTATTTT. Protein: CASSQGLGPDTQYF.

In regard to this clonotype: Since a much larger clone is just one base distant, this may be a read error. The chain uses TRBV30 and TRBJ2-3, with TRBD2 matching over 8 bases. In germline, CDR1 is GTSNPN, CDR2 SVGIG (reference sequence). The CDR3 totals 15 residues. CDR3 nucleotides: TGTGCCTGGAACGCGGGAGGTACAAAGTCGAATACGCGGTATTTT. It specifies CAWNAGGTKSNTRYF.

This clonotype was detected ten times or more. The chain couples TRBV20-1 to TRBJ2-7; possibly TRBD2 for D (5 bases). V lost 7 bases and J 2 bases, leaving 18 bases between the germline ends. The CDR3 consists of 14 residues. CDR1 is DFQATT, CDR2 SNEGSKA, per germline (reference sequence). The CDR3 sequence: CSETLVAYPYEQYF. Written as DNA, the CDR3 is TGCAGTGAGACCCTAGTAGCGTACCCCTACGAGCAGTACTTC.

This clonotype was counted ten times or more. The chain recombines TRBV3-1 with TRBJ1-1; possibly TRBD1 for D (6 bases). V lost 4 bases, J lost 5 bases, and 11 bases lay in between. The CDR3 contains 13 residues. Germline CDR1 is LGHDT and CDR2 is YNNKEL (reference sequence). CDR3 sequence: CASSPHRETEAFF. CDR3 sequence (DNA): TGTGCCAGCAGCCCTCACAGGGAAACTGAAGCTTTCTTT.

This clonotype has at least ten counts. The DNA of the CDR3 is TGTGCCTGTTCCGGGACAGGGGGGAATCAGCCCCAGCATTTT. It translates to CACSGTGGNQPQHF. The chain couples TRBV30 to TRBJ1-5, with TRBD1 matching over 11 bases. CDR3 length equals 14 residues. Germline CDR1 reads GTSNPN; CDR2 reads SVGIG (reference sequence). V lost 6 bases to trimming and J lost 4 bases; unmatched junction nucleotides: 5.

This clonotype was observed many times. The chain joins TRBV30 to TRBJ2-1; D not certain. The CDR3 length is 12 residues. The germline V gene has CDR1 GTSNPN and CDR2 SVGIG (reference sequence). Trimming stripped 4 bases from V and 0 bases from J, with 4 bases between. The CDR3 nucleotides read TGTGCCTGGACTAGCTCCTACAATGAGCAGTTCTTC. It specifies CAWTSSYNEQFF. Filled out from reference TRBV30 and TRBJ2-1, the complete variable domain reads SQTIHQWPATLVQPVGSPLSLECTVEGTSNPNLYWYRQAAGRGLQLLFYSVGIGQISSEVPQNLSASRPQDRQFILSSKKLLLSDSGFYLCAWTSSYNEQFFGPGTRLTVL.

This chain uses TRBV10-3 with TRBJ2-2; D may be TRBD2 (6 bases). Between the trimmed V and J ends, which lost 6 bases and 5 bases, there was a span of 16 bases. The CDR3 is 15 amino acids. The germline V gene has CDR1 ENHRY and CDR2 SYGVKD. The CDR3 region is CAISLYRDLTGELFF. The CDR3 DNA is TGTGCCATCAGCTTATACCGGGACTTGACCGGGGAGCTGTTTTTT.

Regarding this clonotype: Just one base apart from a much larger clone, this may be a read error. The chain joins TRBV6-6 to TRBJ2-4; D ambiguous. CDR3 length: 13 amino acids. V was pared by 0 bases and J by 13 bases, with 13 bases between. Germline assignment: CDR1 MNHNY and CDR2 SVGAGI (reference sequence). This CDR3 is CASSYSRSNEQYF. As DNA, the CDR3 is TGTGCCAGCAGTTACTCGAGGTCTAATGAGCAGTACTTC.

To note about this clonotype: Relative to the germline gene, one junction end is altered; a read error may explain this. This chain links TRBV20-1 with TRBJ1-1; no clear D gene. Germline V lookup: CDR1 DFQATT, CDR2 SNEGSKA (reference sequence). This CDR3 has 12 amino acids. CDR3 sequence reads: CSASKGNTKAFF. As DNA, the CDR3 is TGCAGTGCTAGTAAAGGAAACACTAAAGCTTTCTTT.

The table lists this clonotype with a few counts. The CDR3 spells CASSEAVGNNSPLHF. The CDR3 region has the DNA TGTGCCAGCAGTGAAGCAGTGGGAAATAATTCACCCCTCCACTTT. The chain combines TRBV2 with TRBJ1-6, with D uncertain. The CDR3 covers 15 residues. The V gene lost 0 bases and the J gene lost 5 bases, with 8 bases spanning the gap. Germline CDR1 SNHLY, CDR2 FYNNEI.

This clonotype turned up a few times. The gene calls are TRBV12-3 or TRBV12-4 and TRBJ2-6, with D possibly being TRBD1 (6 bases). With 0 bases removed from V and 2 bases from J, the gap between germline ends came to 8 bases. This CDR3 contains 16 residues. The CDR3 DNA follows: TGTGCCAGCAGTTTAGCCACAGGGCCTGGGGCCAACGTCCTGACTTTC. This codes for CASSLATGPGANVLTF.

This clonotype occurred many times. Here the CDR3 DNA reads TGTGCCAGCAGTTTGCTCAGGGACTATAATTCACCCCTCCACTTT. Translated: CASSLLRDYNSPLHF. The chain uses TRBV28 and TRBJ1-6; a weak D match, TRBD1 (5 bases). The CDR3 is made up of 15 amino acids. Per germline, CDR1 MDHEN and CDR2 SYDVKM. Trimming took off 3 bases at V and 3 bases at J, with 9 bases between the two ends.

This clonotype was counted at least ten times. This chain connects TRBV5-5 to TRBJ1-4; D is perhaps TRBD1 (6 bases). Germline lookup yields CDR1 SGHKS and CDR2 YYEKEE (reference sequence). The CDR3 is made up of 15 amino acids. Trimming pared 4 bases from V and 4 bases from J, leaving 14 bases between. CDR3 region: CASSVQGADNEKLFF. In DNA form, the CDR3 reads TGTGCCAGCAGCGTACAGGGTGCGGATAATGAAAAACTGTTTTTT. The full variable domain, its missing parts supplied by reference TRBV5-5 and TRBJ1-4, is DAGVTQSPTHLIKTRGQQVTLRCSPISGHKSVSWYQQVLGQGPQFIFQYYEKEERGRGNFPDRFSARQFPNYSSELNVNALLLGDSALYLCASSVQGADNEKLFFGSGTQLSVL.

As for this clonotype: A much larger clone lies one base from this, so it may be a read error. The chain combines TRBV19 with TRBJ2-2, with no clear D. There are 11 residues in the CDR3. CDR1 is LNHDA, CDR2 SQIVND, per germline (reference sequence). Between the trimmed V and J ends, which lost 3 bases and 7 bases, there was a span of 3 bases. The CDR3 is CASSIVGELFF. Here the CDR3 DNA reads TGTGCCAGTAGTATTGTCGGGGAGCTGTTTTTT.

This clonotype was seen at least ten times. The chain recombines TRBV29-1 with TRBJ2-7, with D unresolved. The CDR3 has 12 amino acids. Trimming removed 4 bases at V and 6 bases at J, with 13 bases between. The V gene's germline CDR1 is SQVTM and CDR2 ANQGSEA. The CDR3 here is CSVAWDIGEQYF. CDR3 DNA: TGCAGCGTTGCTTGGGATATAGGCGAGCAGTACTTC.

The V call is TRBV20-1, the J call TRBJ1-2; maybe TRBD1 (5 bases). The germline V and J ends were trimmed by 0 bases and 8 bases, with 19 bases remaining between them. This CDR3 spans 15 amino acids. Germline V CDR1 and CDR2: DFQATT, SNEGSKA (reference sequence). This CDR3 is CSARDPGRPLGGYTF. DNA for the CDR3: TGCAGTGCTAGAGATCCGGGACGGCCCCTCGGAGGCTACACCTTC.

This clonotype has only a few counts. The chain couples TRBV12-3 or TRBV12-4 to TRBJ2-5; TRBD2 is a possible D gene (5 bases). This CDR3 comprises 15 residues. V was trimmed by 5 bases and J by 1 base, leaving 14 bases between them. The CDR3 is CASSPQASFQETQYF. For the CDR3, the DNA is TGTGCCAGCAGTCCGCAAGCTAGCTTCCAAGAGACCCAGTACTTC.